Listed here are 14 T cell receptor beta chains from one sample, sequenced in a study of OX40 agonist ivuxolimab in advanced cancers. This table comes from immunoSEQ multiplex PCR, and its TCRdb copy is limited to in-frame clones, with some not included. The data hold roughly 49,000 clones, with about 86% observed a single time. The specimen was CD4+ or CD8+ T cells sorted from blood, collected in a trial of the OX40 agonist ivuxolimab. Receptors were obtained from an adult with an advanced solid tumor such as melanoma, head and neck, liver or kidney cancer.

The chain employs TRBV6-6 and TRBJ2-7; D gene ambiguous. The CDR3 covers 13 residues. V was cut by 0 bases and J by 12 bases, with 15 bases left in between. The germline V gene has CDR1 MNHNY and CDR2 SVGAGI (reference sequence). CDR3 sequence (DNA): TGTGCCAGCAGTTACTCGGTCACCTCTAACAGGTACTTC. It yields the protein CASSYSVTSNRYF.

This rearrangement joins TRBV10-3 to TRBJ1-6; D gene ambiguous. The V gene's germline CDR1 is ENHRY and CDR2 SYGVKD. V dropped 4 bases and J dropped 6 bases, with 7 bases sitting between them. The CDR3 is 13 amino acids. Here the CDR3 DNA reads TGTGCCATCAGTGTGGCGGGTAATTCACCCCTCCACTTT. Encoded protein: CAISVAGNSPLHF.

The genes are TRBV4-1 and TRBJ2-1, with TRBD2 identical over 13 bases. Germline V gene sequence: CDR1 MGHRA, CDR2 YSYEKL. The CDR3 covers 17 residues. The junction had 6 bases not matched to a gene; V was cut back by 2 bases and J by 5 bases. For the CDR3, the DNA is TGCGCCAGCAGCCAAACCGGGACTAGCGGGGTTGACAATGAGCAGTTCTTC. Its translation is CASSQTGTSGVDNEQFF.

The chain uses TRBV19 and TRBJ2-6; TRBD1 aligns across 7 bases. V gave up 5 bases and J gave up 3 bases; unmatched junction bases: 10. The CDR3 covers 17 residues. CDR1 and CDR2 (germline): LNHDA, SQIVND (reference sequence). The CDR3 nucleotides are TGTGCCAGTAGTGCATACAAAGGGGGCTTTGGGGCCAACGTCCTGACTTTC. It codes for CASSAYKGGFGANVLTF.

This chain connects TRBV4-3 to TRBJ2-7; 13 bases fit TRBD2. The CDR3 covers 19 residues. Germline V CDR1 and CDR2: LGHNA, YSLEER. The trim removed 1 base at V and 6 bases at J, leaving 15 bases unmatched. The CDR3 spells CASSQVLGTSGNNMIEQYF. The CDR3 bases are TGCGCCAGCAGCCAAGTACTCGGGACTAGCGGGAATAATATGATCGAGCAGTACTTC.

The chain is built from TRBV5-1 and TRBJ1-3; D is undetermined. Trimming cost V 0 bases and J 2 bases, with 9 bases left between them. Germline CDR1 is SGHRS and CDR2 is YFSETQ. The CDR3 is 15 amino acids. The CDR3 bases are TGCGCCAGCAGCTTGGCCGCGGAGGCTGGAAACACCATATATTTT. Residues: CASSLAAEAGNTIYF.

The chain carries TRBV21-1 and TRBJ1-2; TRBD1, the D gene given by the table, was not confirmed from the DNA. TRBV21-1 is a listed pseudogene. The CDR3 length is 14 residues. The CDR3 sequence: CASSNGPSNYGYTF. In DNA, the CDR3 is TGTGCCAGCAGCAATGGCCCTTCAAACTATGGCTACACCTTC.

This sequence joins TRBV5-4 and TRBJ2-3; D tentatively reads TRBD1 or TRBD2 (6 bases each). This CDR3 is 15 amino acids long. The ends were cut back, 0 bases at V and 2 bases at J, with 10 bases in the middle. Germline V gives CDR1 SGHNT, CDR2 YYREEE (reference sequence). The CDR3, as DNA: TGTGCCAGCAGCTTGGACAGGGAGGTCACAGATACGCAGTATTTT. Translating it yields CASSLDREVTDTQYF.

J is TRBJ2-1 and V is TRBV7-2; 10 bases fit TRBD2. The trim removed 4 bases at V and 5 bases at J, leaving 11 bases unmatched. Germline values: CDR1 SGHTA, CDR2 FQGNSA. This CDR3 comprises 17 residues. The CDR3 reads CASSSRPTSGEHNEQFF. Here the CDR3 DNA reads TGTGCCAGCAGCTCCCGACCCACTAGCGGGGAACACAATGAGCAGTTCTTC.

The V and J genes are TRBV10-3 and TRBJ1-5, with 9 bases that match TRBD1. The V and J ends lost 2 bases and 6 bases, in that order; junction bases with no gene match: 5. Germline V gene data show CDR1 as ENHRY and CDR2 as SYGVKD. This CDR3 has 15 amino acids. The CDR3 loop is CAISEHTGGGQPQHF. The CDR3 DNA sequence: TGTGCCATCAGTGAGCACACAGGGGGCGGTCAGCCCCAGCATTTT.

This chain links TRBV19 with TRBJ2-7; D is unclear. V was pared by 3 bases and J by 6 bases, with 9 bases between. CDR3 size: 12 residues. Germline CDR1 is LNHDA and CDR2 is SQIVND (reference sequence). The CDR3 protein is CASSIHPGEQYF. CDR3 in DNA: TGTGCCAGTAGTATCCACCCCGGCGAGCAGTACTTC. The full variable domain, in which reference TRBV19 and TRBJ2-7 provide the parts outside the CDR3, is DGGITQSPKYLFRKEGQNVTLSCEQNLNHDAMYWYRQDPGQGLRLIYYSQIVNDFQKGDIAEGYSVSREKKESFPLTVTSAQKNPTAFYLCASSIHPGEQYFGPGTRLTVT.

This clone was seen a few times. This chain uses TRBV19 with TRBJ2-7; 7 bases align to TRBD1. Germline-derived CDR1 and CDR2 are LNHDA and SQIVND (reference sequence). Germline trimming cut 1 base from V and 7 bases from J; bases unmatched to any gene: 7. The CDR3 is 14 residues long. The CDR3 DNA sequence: TGTGCCAGTAGTATAGTGGGAACAGGGGATGAGCAGTACTTC. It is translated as CASSIVGTGDEQYF.

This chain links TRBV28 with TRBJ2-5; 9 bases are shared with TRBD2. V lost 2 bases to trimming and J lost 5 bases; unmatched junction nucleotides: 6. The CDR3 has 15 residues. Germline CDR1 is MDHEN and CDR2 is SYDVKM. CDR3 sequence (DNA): TGTGCCAGCAGTTTAGCGGGAGGGCCTCATGAGACCCAGTACTTC. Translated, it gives CASSLAGGPHETQYF.

The CDR3 coding sequence is TGTGCCAGCAGACTGACAGGGACTCATGAAGCTTTCTTT. Translating gives CASRLTGTHEAFF. The chain joins TRBV7-2 to TRBJ1-1; 7 positions agree with TRBD1. CDR3 length: 13 residues. Germline CDR1 reads SGHTA; CDR2 reads FQGNSA. V dropped 6 bases and J dropped 7; count of bases not matched to a gene: 8.